The clone carrying this TCR beta chain occurred many times. The target antigen is unknown. The CDR3 is 13 amino acids. Germline values: CDR1 LGHNA, CDR2 YSLEER. V shed 3 bases, J shed 6 bases, and the junction held 3 bases outside the gene matches. Unique molecular identifiers were incorporated during preparation of the TCRbeta library. TCRdb called the PCR reads again in MiXCR, with one record for every CDR3 protein. Among 97,000 or so distinct CDR3 sequences, approximately 8% were seen once, and the ten largest hold over 15%. This record comes from a study of T-cell reconstitution after alpha-beta-depleted transplantation in children. Whole-study findings and limits: After transplant, at about two months, alpha-beta T cells were reportedly derived from several hundred expanded graft clones. Some patients owed their high day-60 TCRbeta diversity to surviving recipient T cells and thymic progenitors. T-cell numbers and diversity, one year after transplant, stemmed largely from T cells that were newly produced.

The chain links TRBV4-3 to TRBJ2-7; TRBD1 agrees at 9 bases. This sequence was found in a boy between 2 and 10 years old with acute lymphoblastic leukemia, due to receive a stem cell transplant. The sample was PBMCs, taken before TCRalphabeta/CD19-depleted stem cell transplant. This CDR3 reads CASSQGQGSEQYF. Here the CDR3 DNA reads TGCGCCAGCAGCCAGGGACAGGGTAGCGAGCAGTACTTC.